The present T cell receptor beta chain was sequenced within a study of CD8 T cells in ankylosing spondylitis. General study results and limits: About 8 highly homologous variants made up a TCR beta motif, and this motif appeared characteristic of ankylosing spondylitis blood. Reportedly, disease-linked clones are significantly enriched in ankylosing spondylitis patients' matched synovial fluid.

This clonotype was counted a few times. Its target is unknown. Molecular-barcoded quantitative 5'-RACE produced these TCR beta libraries. In TCRdb, the 5' RACE reads were re-called with MiXCR into one record per CDR3 protein. The sample includes some 200,000 distinct CDR3 sequences, roughly 24% seen only once; the top ten take approximately 6.6%. The sample was blood, either unsorted or a sorted T cell fraction (not recorded which). This clonotype originated in a male donor with ankylosing spondylitis or in good health (not recorded which).

This CDR3 reads CSVARLSGADTQYF. The DNA of the CDR3 is TGCAGCGTTGCGCGGTTATCAGGGGCAGATACGCAGTATTTT. The rearrangement joins TRBV29-1 to TRBJ2-3, with a tentative D call TRBD1 (6 bases). Trimming took off 4 bases at V and 4 bases at J, with 15 bases between the two ends. The CDR3 contains 14 residues. Germline V gives CDR1 SQVTM, CDR2 ANQGSEA.